This record concerns one TCR beta chain sequence. Its antigen remains unknown. The CDR3 is cut off 3 residues early in the read; its end comes from the germline J gene. These data are taken from a study of T cell clonality in common variable immunodeficiency. Study-wide points: Fewer TCRbeta clones were shared among CVID subjects than controls. Compared with healthy controls, CVID subjects showed increased TCRbeta clonality, mostly in about a third.

In germline, CDR1 is SGHAT, CDR2 FQNNGV. The CDR3 is 15 amino acids. Equal genomic DNA amounts from CVID and control samples were sequenced. Method: immunoSEQ multiplex PCR; TCRdb's copy keeps in-frame clones and lacks some. The sample yields about 28,000 clones, without any singletons. Sequencing input: peripheral blood mononuclear cells. This rearrangement joins TRBV11-2 to TRBJ1-1; a weak D match, TRBD1 (5 bases). This clonotype was obtained from a person aged 18 to 75 in good health. CDR3 bases read: TGTGCCAGCAGCTCACCGGCCAAGGGGAAGGGAGTA. It encodes CASSSPAKGKGV. In full, the CDR3 reads CASSSPAKGKGVAFF.